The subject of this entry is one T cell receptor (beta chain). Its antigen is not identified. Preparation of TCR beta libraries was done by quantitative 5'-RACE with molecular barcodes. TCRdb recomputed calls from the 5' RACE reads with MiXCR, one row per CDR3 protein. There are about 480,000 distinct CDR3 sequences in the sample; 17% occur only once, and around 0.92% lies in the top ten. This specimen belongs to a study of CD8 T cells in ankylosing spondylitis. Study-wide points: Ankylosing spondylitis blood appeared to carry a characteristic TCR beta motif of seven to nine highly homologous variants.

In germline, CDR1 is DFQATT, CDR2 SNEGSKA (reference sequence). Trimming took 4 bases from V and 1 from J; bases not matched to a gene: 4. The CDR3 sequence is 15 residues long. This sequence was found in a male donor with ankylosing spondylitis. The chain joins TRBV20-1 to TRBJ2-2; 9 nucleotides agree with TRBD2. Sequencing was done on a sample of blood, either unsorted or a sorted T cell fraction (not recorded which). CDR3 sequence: CSAITSGLNTGELFF. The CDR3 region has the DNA TGCAGTGCTATAACTAGCGGGCTGAACACCGGGGAGCTGTTTTTT.